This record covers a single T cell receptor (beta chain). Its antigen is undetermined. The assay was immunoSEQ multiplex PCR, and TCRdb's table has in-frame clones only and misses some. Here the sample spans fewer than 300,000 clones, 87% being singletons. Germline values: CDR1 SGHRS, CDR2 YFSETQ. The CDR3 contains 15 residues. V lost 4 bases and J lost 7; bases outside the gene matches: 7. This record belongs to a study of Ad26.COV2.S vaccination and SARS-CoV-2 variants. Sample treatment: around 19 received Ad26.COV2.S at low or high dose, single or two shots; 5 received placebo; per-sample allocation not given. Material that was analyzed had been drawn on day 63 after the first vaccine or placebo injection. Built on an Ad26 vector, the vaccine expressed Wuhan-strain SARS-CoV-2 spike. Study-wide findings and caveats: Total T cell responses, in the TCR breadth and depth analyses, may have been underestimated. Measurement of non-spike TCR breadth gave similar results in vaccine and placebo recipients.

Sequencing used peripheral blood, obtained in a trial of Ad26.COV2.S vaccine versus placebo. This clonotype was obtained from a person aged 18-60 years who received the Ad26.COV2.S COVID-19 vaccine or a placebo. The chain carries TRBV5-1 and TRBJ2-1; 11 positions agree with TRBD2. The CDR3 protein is CASSTRTSGLNEQFF. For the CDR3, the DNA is TGCGCCAGCAGCACGAGGACTAGCGGGTTGAATGAGCAGTTCTTC.